This TCR beta chain was identified during a study of blood T cell repertoires in COVID-19. The CDR3 spans 15 residues. Germline V gene data show CDR1 as SGHRS and CDR2 as YFSETQ. V lost 0 bases and J 0 bases, leaving 7 bases between the germline ends. Sequencing was performed with immunoSEQ multiplex PCR; in TCRdb, only in-frame clones are kept and a portion is missing. The sample holds about 260,000 clones; roughly four fifths are singletons and the top ten take under 5%. Material for sequencing was PBMCs or T cells enriched from blood (not recorded which). The receptor was isolated from a young man with acute COVID-19. This chain joins TRBV5-1 and TRBJ1-3; D possibly corresponds to TRBD1 (5 bases). The DNA for the CDR3 is TGCGCCAGCAGCTTGGGGGGACTCTCTGGAAACACCATATATTTT. Translated: CASSLGGLSGNTIYF.